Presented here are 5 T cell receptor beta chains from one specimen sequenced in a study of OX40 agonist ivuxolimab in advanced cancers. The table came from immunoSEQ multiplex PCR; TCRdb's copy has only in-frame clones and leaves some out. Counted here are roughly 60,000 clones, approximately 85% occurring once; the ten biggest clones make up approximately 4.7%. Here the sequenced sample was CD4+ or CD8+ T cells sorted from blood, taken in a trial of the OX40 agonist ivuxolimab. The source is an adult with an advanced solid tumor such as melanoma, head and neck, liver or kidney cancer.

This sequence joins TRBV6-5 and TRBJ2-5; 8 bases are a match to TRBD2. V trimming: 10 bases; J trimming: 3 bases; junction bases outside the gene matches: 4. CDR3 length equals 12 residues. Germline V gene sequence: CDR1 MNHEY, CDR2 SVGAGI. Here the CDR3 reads CATGRAEETQYF. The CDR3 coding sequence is TGTGCCACCGGGAGGGCGGAAGAGACCCAGTACTTC.

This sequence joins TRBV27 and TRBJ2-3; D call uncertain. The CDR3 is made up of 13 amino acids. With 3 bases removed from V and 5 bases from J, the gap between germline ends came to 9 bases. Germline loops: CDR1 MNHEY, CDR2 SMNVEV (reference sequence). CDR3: CASSLGPRDTQYF. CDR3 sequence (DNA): TGTGCCAGCAGTTTGGGCCCTCGAGATACGCAGTATTTT.

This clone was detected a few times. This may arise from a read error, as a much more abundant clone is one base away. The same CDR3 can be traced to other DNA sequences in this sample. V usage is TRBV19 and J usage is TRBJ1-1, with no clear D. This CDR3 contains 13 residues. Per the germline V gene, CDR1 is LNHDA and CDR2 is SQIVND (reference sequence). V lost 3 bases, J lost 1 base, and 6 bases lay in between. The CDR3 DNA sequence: TGTGCCAGTAGTATTAGTCAGAACACTGAAGCTTTCTTT. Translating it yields CASSISQNTEAFF.

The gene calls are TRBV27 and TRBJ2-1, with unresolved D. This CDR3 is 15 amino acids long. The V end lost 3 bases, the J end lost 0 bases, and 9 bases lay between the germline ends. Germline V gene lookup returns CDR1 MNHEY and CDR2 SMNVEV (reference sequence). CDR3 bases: TGTGCCAGCAGTTTTGAGGTGGCCTCCTACAATGAGCAGTTCTTC. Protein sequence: CASSFEVASYNEQFF.

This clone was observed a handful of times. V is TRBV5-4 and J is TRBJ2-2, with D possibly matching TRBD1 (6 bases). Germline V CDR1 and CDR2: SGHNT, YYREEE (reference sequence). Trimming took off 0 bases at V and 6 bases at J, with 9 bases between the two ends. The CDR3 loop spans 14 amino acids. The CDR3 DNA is TGTGCCAGCAGCTTGGGGACAGTGGCCGGGGAGCTGTTTTTT. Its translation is CASSLGTVAGELFF.